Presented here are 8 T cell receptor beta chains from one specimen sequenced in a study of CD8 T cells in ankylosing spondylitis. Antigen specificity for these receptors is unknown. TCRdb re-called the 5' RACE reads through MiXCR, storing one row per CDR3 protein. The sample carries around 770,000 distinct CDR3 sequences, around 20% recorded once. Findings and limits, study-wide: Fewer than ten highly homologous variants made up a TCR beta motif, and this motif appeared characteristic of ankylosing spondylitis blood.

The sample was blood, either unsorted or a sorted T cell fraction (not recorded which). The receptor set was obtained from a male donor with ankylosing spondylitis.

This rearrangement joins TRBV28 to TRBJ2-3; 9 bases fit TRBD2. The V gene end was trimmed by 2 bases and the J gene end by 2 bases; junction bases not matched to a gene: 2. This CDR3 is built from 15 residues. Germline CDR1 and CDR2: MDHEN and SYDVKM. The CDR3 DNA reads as TGTGCCAGCAGTTTAAGCGGGAGGAACACAGATACGCAGTATTTT. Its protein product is CASSLSGRNTDTQYF.

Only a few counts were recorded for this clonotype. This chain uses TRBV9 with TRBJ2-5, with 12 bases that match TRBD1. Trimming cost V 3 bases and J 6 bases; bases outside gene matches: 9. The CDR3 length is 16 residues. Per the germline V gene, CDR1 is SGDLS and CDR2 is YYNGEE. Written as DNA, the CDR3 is TGTGCCAGCAGCGAGGGGGGGACAGGGGGCGCGAAGACCCAGTACTTC. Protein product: CASSEGGTGGAKTQYF.

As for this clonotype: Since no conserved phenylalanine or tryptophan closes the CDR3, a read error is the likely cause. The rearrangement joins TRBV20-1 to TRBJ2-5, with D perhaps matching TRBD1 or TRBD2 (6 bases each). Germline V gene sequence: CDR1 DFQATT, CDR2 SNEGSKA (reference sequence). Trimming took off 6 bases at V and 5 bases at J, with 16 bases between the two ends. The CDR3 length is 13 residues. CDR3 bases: TGCAGTGCCCTAGAGGGGGGCTCTGAGACCCAGTACCTC. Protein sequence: CSALEGGSETQYL.

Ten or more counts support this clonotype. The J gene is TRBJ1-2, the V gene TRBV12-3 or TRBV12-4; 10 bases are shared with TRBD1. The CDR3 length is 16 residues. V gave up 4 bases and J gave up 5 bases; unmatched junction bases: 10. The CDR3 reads CASSSGSGQGFYGYTF. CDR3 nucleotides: TGTGCCAGCAGTTCGGGTTCGGGACAGGGGTTTTATGGCTACACCTTC.

CDR3 sequence reads: CASSLGLTNTEAFF. CDR3 bases: TGTGCCAGCAGCCTGGGACTGACGAACACTGAAGCTTTCTTT. The V and J genes are TRBV6-1 and TRBJ1-1, with a possible D match to TRBD1 (5 bases). V dropped 6 bases and J dropped 1 base, with 12 bases sitting between them. Germline loops: CDR1 MNHNS, CDR2 SASEGT. The CDR3 extends over 14 amino acids.

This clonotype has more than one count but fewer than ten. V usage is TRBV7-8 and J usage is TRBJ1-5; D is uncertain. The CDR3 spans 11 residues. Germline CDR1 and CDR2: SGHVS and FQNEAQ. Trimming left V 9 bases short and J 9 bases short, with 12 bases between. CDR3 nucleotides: TGTGCCAGTGCCGGTTTAGGGCCCCAGCATTTT. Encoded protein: CASAGLGPQHF. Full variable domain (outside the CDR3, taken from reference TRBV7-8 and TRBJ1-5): GAGVSQSPRYKVAKRGQDVALRCDPISGHVSLFWYQQALGQGPEFLTYFQNEAQLDKSGLPSDRFFAERPEGSVSTLKIQRTQQEDSAVYLCASAGLGPQHFGDGTRLSIL.

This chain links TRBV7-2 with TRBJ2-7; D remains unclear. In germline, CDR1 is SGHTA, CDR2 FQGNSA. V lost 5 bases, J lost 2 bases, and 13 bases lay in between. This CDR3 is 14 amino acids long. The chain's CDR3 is CASSLGVETYEQYF. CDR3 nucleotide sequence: TGTGCCAGCAGCCTTGGCGTGGAAACCTACGAGCAGTACTTC.

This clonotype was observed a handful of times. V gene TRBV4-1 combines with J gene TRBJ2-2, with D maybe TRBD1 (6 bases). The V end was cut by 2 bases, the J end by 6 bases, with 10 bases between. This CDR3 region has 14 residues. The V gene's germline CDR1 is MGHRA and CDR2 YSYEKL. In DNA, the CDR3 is TGCGCCAGCAGCCAAACTCAGGGGCCCGGGGAGCTGTTTTTT. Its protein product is CASSQTQGPGELFF.